What follows are 24 T cell receptor beta chains derived from one specimen sequenced in a study of blood T cell repertoires in COVID-19. TCRdb's copy holds only in-frame clones and misses some; the assay was immunoSEQ multiplex PCR. The table records 70,000 to 95,000 clones, roughly four fifths of them present only once. The sequenced material came from peripheral blood. Every receptor here comes from a human donor in a cohort sampled during active COVID-19.

The chain recombines TRBV5-5 with TRBJ2-7, with a possible D match to TRBD2 (6 bases). This CDR3 comprises 15 residues. CDR1 and CDR2 from the germline V gene are SGHKS and YYEKEE (reference sequence). V was cut by 0 bases and J by 3 bases, with 13 bases left in between. The CDR3 sequence is CASSLGYGGGYEQYF. CDR3 sequence (DNA): TGTGCCAGCAGCTTGGGTTACGGGGGAGGCTACGAGCAGTACTTC.

This sequence joins TRBV7-3 and TRBJ1-6; TRBD1 matches 9 bases. The germline V gene encodes CDR1 SGHTA and CDR2 FQGTGA. J lost 10 bases, V lost 3 bases, and 7 bases had no gene match. The CDR3 is 15 residues long. CDR3 amino acids: CASSFQGTGNSPLHF. The CDR3 bases are TGTGCCAGCAGCTTTCAGGGGACAGGGAACTCACCCCTCCACTTT.

The V and J genes are TRBV27 and TRBJ1-6, with D possibly matching TRBD1 (5 bases). There are 15 residues in the CDR3. V dropped 2 bases and J dropped 6 bases, with 11 bases sitting between them. Looked up from germline, CDR1 is MNHEY and CDR2 is SMNVEV (reference sequence). The CDR3 nucleotides are TGTGCCAGCAGTTTACGCGACAGCACTAATTCACCCCTCCACTTT. It encodes CASSLRDSTNSPLHF.

This rearrangement joins TRBV7-9 to TRBJ1-6, with D perhaps TRBD1 (6 bases). Trimming cost V 3 bases and J 9 bases, with 12 bases left between them. The CDR3 is 14 residues long. Germline-derived CDR1 and CDR2 are SEHNR and FQNEAQ (reference sequence). The CDR3 DNA reads TGTGCCAGCAGCTTTGAGGGGGAGGGTTCACCCCTCCACTTT. This translates into CASSFEGEGSPLHF.

The rearrangement joins TRBV3-1 (or the pseudogene TRBV3-2) to TRBJ1-1; TRBD1 matches at 10 bases. This CDR3 is 17 amino acids long. Trimming took 3 bases from V and 0 from J; bases not matched to a gene: 7. The V gene's germline CDR1 is LGHDT and CDR2 YNNKEL (reference sequence). For the CDR3, the DNA is TGTGCCAGCAGCCAGGGTAGGACAGGGGGGATGAACACTGAAGCTTTCTTT. Its translation is CASSQGRTGGMNTEAFF.

V usage is TRBV5-1 and J usage is TRBJ2-2, with TRBD1 matching over 7 bases. Unmatched junction bases numbered 9, after V lost 5 bases and J lost 5 bases. The germline CDR1 and CDR2 sequences are SGHRS and YFSETQ. The CDR3 totals 15 residues. Written as DNA, the CDR3 is TGCGCCAGCAGGCCAGCGACAGGGTATACCGGGGAGCTGTTTTTT. It codes for CASRPATGYTGELFF.

This chain links TRBV4-2 with TRBJ2-3, with TRBD2 identical over 13 bases. The CDR3 sequence is 16 residues long. Germline-derived CDR1 and CDR2 are LGHNA and YNFKEQ. V dropped 4 bases and J dropped 5; count of bases not matched to a gene: 6. Here the CDR3 DNA reads TGTGCCAGCAGCCCCCAGAGGACTAGCGGGGGAGATACGCAGTATTTT. This codes for CASSPQRTSGGDTQYF.

The rearrangement uses TRBV18 and TRBJ2-5, with D possibly TRBD1 on 6 matching bases. Trimming took off 1 base at V and 4 bases at J, with 13 bases between the two ends. There are 15 residues in the CDR3. The germline V gene encodes CDR1 KGHSH and CDR2 LQKENI. CDR3 coding DNA: TGTGCCAGCTCACCACTCCAGGGGTCGGGAGAGACCCAGTACTTC. Amino acid sequence: CASSPLQGSGETQYF.

This clone appeared once. The chain recombines TRBV6-5 with TRBJ1-1; D is perhaps TRBD1 (5 bases). Per the germline V gene, CDR1 is MNHEY and CDR2 is SVGAGI. The CDR3 covers 14 residues. Trimming stripped 2 bases from V and 2 bases from J, with 9 bases between. CDR3 bases: TGTGCCAGCAGTTACGAAACAGGTAACACTGAAGCTTTCTTT. Its translation is CASSYETGNTEAFF.

Of note for this clone: A much more abundant neighbour one base away suggests this may be a read error. V and J are TRBV5-1 and TRBJ2-5, with 11 positions matching TRBD1. The CDR3 loop spans 15 amino acids. Germline CDR1 reads SGHRS; CDR2 reads YFSETQ. The junction had 6 bases not matched to a gene; V was cut back by 3 bases and J by 5 bases. The CDR3 region has the DNA TGCGCCAGCAGCTGGGCCGGGACAGGGGGGGAGACCCAGTACTTC. It is translated as CASSWAGTGGETQYF.

This clone was counted a few times. The J gene is TRBJ2-3, the V gene TRBV24-1; D might be TRBD2 (5 bases). The length of the CDR3 is 15 residues. The ends were cut back, 4 bases at V and 2 bases at J, with 12 bases in the middle. Germline CDR1 reads KGHDR; CDR2 reads SFDVKD. The CDR3 here is CATSDPGKPTDTQYF. In DNA form, the CDR3 reads TGTGCCACCAGTGACCCCGGGAAACCCACAGATACGCAGTATTTT.

This chain uses TRBV10-1 with TRBJ2-7; D possibly corresponds to TRBD2 (7 bases). Germline-derived CDR1 and CDR2 are WNHNN and SYGVQD (reference sequence). V was cut by 3 bases and J by 5 bases, with 11 bases left in between. The CDR3 runs 13 residues. Here the CDR3 DNA reads TGCGCCAGCAGTGACGGGGGGCTCAACGAGCAGTACTTC. It encodes CASSDGGLNEQYF.

The V gene is TRBV18, the J gene TRBJ2-7; 7 bases line up with TRBD1. The trim removed 4 bases at V and 0 bases at J, leaving 12 bases unmatched. Germline CDR1 and CDR2: KGHSH and LQKENI. The CDR3 length is 17 residues. The CDR3 sequence is CASSLSRQGSISYEQYF. CDR3 nucleotide sequence: TGTGCCAGCTCACTATCTAGACAGGGTTCCATCTCCTACGAGCAGTACTTC.

This rearrangement joins TRBV9 to TRBJ2-7; possible D gene TRBD1, 6 bases. CDR3 length equals 13 residues. The V and J ends lost 4 bases and 1 base respectively, with 9 bases between them. From germline, CDR1 is SGDLS and CDR2 YYNGEE. In DNA, the CDR3 is TGTGCCAGCAGCCGAGGGGGTTCCTACGAGCAGTACTTC. This codes for CASSRGGSYEQYF.

This sequence joins TRBV6-5 and TRBJ1-6; D perhaps matches TRBD1 (5 bases). This CDR3 spans 13 amino acids. V was shortened by 10 bases and J by 6 bases, with 13 bases between the two germline ends. In germline, CDR1 is MNHEY, CDR2 SVGAGI. CDR3 residues: CATGTGGNSPLHF. The CDR3 DNA sequence: TGTGCCACCGGGACGGGAGGTAATTCACCCCTCCACTTT.

V usage is TRBV10-3 and J usage is TRBJ1-2; tentative D call: TRBD1 (6 bases). CDR1 ENHRY and CDR2 SYGVKD come from the germline V gene. The CDR3 loop spans 13 amino acids. V shed 4 bases and J shed 4 bases, with 10 bases lying between them. DNA of the CDR3: TGTGCCATCAGTGTGACAGGCGTCTATGGCTACACCTTC. Amino acids: CAISVTGVYGYTF.

V and J are TRBV10-3 and TRBJ2-7; 8 nucleotides match TRBD1. This CDR3 has 13 residues. Germline trimming cut 4 bases from V and 6 bases from J; bases unmatched to any gene: 5. CDR1 and CDR2 (germline): ENHRY, SYGVKD. CDR3 in DNA: TGTGCCATCAGTGGAGCAGGGGGCAGCGAGCAGTACTTC. Its translation is CAISGAGGSEQYF.

This clone was counted once. The V and J genes are TRBV14 and TRBJ1-1, with D possibly matching TRBD1 (5 bases). The CDR3 contains 13 residues. Trimming removed 4 bases at V and 3 bases at J, with 9 bases between. Per germline, CDR1 SGHDN and CDR2 FVKESK. The chain's CDR3 is CASSPQVYTEAFF. The CDR3 DNA reads TGTGCCAGCAGCCCACAGGTCTACACTGAAGCTTTCTTT.

Written as DNA, the CDR3 is TGTGCCAGCAGCAGAGGACTTACAGATACGCAGTATTTT. Residues: CASSRGLTDTQYF. The chain joins TRBV9 to TRBJ2-3; tentative D call: TRBD2 (5 bases). V lost 4 bases, J lost 3 bases, and 9 bases lay in between. Germline V lookup: CDR1 SGDLS, CDR2 YYNGEE. This CDR3 contains 13 residues. Looking up the rest from reference TRBV9 and TRBJ2-3 gives the full variable domain: DSGVTQTPKHLITATGQRVTLRCSPRSGDLSVYWYQQSLDQGLQFLIQYYNGEERAKGNILERFSAQQFPDLHSELNLSSLELGDSALYFCASSRGLTDTQYFGPGTRLTVL.

The J gene is TRBJ1-5, the V gene TRBV2; TRBD1 agrees at 9 bases. Germline lookup yields CDR1 SNHLY and CDR2 FYNNEI. V lost 4 bases to trimming and J lost 6 bases; unmatched junction nucleotides: 10. CDR3 length: 16 residues. The CDR3 nucleotides are TGTGCCAGCAGTGGGGGACAGGGATTGATTTCTCAGCCCCAGCATTTT. Protein product: CASSGGQGLISQPQHF.

This clone was seen just once. J is TRBJ2-3 and V is TRBV7-3; TRBD1 might be the D (6 bases). Trimming removed 5 bases from V and 5 bases from J, with 14 bases in between. Germline CDR1 and CDR2: SGHTA and FQGTGA. The CDR3 is made up of 14 amino acids. DNA for the CDR3: TGTGCCAGCAGCGCTAATACAGGGTTAGATACGCAGTATTTT. Protein sequence: CASSANTGLDTQYF.

The table lists this clone with a count of one. This rearrangement joins TRBV5-1 to TRBJ2-5, with 8 bases identical to TRBD1. The CDR3 runs 17 residues. The germline V gene encodes CDR1 SGHRS and CDR2 YFSETQ. The J segment lost 0 bases and the V segment lost 1 base, leaving 8 bases of the junction unmatched. The CDR3 DNA is TGCGCCAGCAGCTTGACCAACCGACAGGGGCACCAAGAGACCCAGTACTTC. This translates into CASSLTNRQGHQETQYF.

The V and J genes are TRBV2 and TRBJ1-2; a possible D gene is TRBD1 (5 bases). The CDR3 has 13 residues. V dropped 5 bases and J dropped 7 bases, with 14 bases sitting between them. Germline CDR1 is SNHLY and CDR2 is FYNNEI. The DNA of the CDR3 is TGTGCCAGCAGTAGGGGAAATTTAGGTGGCTACACCTTC. It codes for CASSRGNLGGYTF.

This chain joins TRBV24-1 and TRBJ1-2; possible D gene TRBD1, 5 bases. CDR3 length: 13 amino acids. The V end was cut by 4 bases, the J end by 7 bases, with 12 bases between. Germline V CDR1 and CDR2: KGHDR, SFDVKD. The CDR3 DNA sequence: TGTGCCACCAGTGACCCAACAGGTTTTGGCTACACCTTC. This sequence encodes CATSDPTGFGYTF.